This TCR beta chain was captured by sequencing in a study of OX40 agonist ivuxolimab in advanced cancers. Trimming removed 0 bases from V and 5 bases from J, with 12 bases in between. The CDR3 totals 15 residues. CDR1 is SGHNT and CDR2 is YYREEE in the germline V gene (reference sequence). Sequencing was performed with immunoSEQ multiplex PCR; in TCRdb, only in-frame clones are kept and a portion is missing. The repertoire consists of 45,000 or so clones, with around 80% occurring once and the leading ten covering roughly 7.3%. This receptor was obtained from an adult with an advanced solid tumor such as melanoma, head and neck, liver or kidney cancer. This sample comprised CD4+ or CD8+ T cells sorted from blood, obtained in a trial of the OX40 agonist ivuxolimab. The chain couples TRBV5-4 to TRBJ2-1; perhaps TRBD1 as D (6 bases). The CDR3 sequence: CASSLEGQRNNEQFF. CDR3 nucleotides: TGTGCCAGCAGCTTGGAAGGACAGAGAAACAATGAGCAGTTCTTC.